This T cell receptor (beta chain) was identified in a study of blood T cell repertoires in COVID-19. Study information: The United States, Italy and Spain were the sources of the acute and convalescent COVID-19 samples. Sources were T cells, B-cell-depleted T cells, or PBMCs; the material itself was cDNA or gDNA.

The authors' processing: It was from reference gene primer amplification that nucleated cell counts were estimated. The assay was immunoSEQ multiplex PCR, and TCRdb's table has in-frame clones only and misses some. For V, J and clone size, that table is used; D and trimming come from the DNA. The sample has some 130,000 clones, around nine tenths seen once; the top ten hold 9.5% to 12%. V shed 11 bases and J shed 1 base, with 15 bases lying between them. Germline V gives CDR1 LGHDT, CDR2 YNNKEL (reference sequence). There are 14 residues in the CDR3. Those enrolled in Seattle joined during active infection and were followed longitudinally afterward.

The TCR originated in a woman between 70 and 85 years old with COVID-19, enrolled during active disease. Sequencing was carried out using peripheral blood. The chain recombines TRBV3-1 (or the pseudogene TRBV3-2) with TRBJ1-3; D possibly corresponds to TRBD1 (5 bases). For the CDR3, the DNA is TGTGCCGCCTCCGCGCGGGGGTCTGGAAACACCATATATTTT. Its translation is CAASARGSGNTIYF.